These 5 T cell receptor beta chains originate from one sample sequenced in a study of chemoradiotherapy in HPV16-positive cancers. Assay: immunoSEQ multiplex PCR; the TCRdb copy retains only in-frame clones and omits some. The sample has just under 7,000 clones; roughly 85% are singletons. The specimen was taken from a patient who underwent chemoradiotherapy. The receptors were gathered from a human donor with HPV-associated anogenital cancer.

The J gene is TRBJ1-5, the V gene TRBV2; possible D gene TRBD1, 6 bases. The CDR3 extends over 13 amino acids. Deletions cut 7 bases from V and 1 base from J, with 8 bases between. Germline loops: CDR1 SNHLY, CDR2 FYNNEI. Written as DNA, the CDR3 is TGTGCCAGCACAGGGGAAAGCAATCAGCCCCAGCATTTT. This sequence encodes CASTGESNQPQHF.

V gene TRBV27 combines with J gene TRBJ2-2; TRBD1 or TRBD2 may be the D gene (6 bases each). Trimming cost V 6 bases and J 0 bases, with 14 bases left between them. This CDR3 comprises 16 residues. Germline V gene lookup returns CDR1 MNHEY and CDR2 SMNVEV (reference sequence). The CDR3 here is CASSKGGTSNTGELFF. In DNA, the CDR3 is TGTGCCAGCAGCAAAGGGGGGACATCGAACACCGGGGAGCTGTTTTTT.

This chain links TRBV5-4 with TRBJ1-1, with D uncertain. Looked up from germline, CDR1 is SGHNT and CDR2 is YYREEE (reference sequence). The CDR3 extends over 12 amino acids. Trimming took 2 bases from V and 4 from J, leaving 6 bases between them. The CDR3 loop is CASSFLGTEAFF. For the CDR3, the DNA is TGTGCCAGCAGCTTCCTAGGCACTGAAGCTTTCTTT.

This clone came up a few times. This chain uses TRBV4-1 with TRBJ1-5; 8 nucleotides match TRBD1. The CDR3 has 16 amino acids. The germline CDR1 and CDR2 sequences are MGHRA and YSYEKL. Losses at the gene ends were 0 bases for V and 8 bases for J; bases not matched to a gene: 9. The CDR3 loop is CASSQDPGQAIKPQHF. The CDR3 DNA reads TGCGCCAGCAGCCAAGATCCGGGACAGGCCATTAAGCCCCAGCATTTT.

V is TRBV15 and J is TRBJ1-3; D unresolved. Germline lookup yields CDR1 LNHNV and CDR2 YYDKDF (reference sequence). The CDR3 runs to 15 residues. The V and J ends lost 0 bases and 2 bases respectively, with 8 bases between them. The CDR3 protein is CATSRESRPGNTIYF. The CDR3 DNA reads as TGTGCCACCAGCAGAGAGTCCAGGCCTGGAAACACCATATATTTT. The entire variable domain, with the rest obtained from reference TRBV15 and TRBJ1-3, is as follows: DAMVIQNPRYQVTQFGKPVTLSCSQTLNHNVMYWYQQKSSQAPKLLFHYYDKDFNNEADTPDNFQSRRPNTSFCFLDIRSPGLGDTAMYLCATSRESRPGNTIYFGEGSWLTVV.